The following is a T cell receptor beta chain sequence with its context. The antigen is undetermined. Rearranged V-D-J TRB sequences were amplified with a mixed TRB-A/B primer pool. MiXCR, run by TCRdb on the multiplex PCR reads, gives a single entry per CDR3 protein. The repertoire has 6,000 to 9,500 distinct CDR3 sequences, approximately 35% of them found once; the top ten carry 4% to 5.5%. This CDR3 contains 14 residues. The germline V gene encodes CDR1 LNHDA and CDR2 SQIVND (reference sequence). V was trimmed by 4 bases and J by 2 bases, leaving 11 bases between them. The source of the sample is a study of T cell repertoires in aging, cancer and after chemotherapy. Regarding the study as a whole: Healthy donors lost TCR diversity with age mainly through richness, cancer patients through richness and evenness.

Peripheral blood genomic DNA, not sorted cells or RNA, was the template. The source of this sequence is a human donor in good health. Sequencing was done on a sample of blood. The rearrangement links TRBV19 to TRBJ1-1; D remains ambiguous. CDR3 sequence reads: CASSTRRSNTEAFF. Written as DNA, the CDR3 is TGTGCCAGTAGTACTCGCAGGTCTAACACTGAAGCTTTCTTT.